This T cell receptor (beta chain) was sequenced for a study of blood T cell repertoires in COVID-19. Study background: Nucleic acid was either cDNA or gDNA, and it came from T cells, B-cell-depleted T cells, or PBMCs.

Trimming left V 5 bases short and J 4 bases short, with 11 bases between. CDR3 length equals 12 residues. Per germline, CDR1 GTSNPN and CDR2 SVGIG (reference sequence). Under the authors' procedure: It was from reference gene primer amplification that nucleated cell counts were estimated. Profiling relied on immunoSEQ multiplex PCR, and the TCRdb table lists in-frame clones only, not all of them. Clone size and V and J calls were adopted from that table, with D and trimming inferred from the DNA. The table records about 27,000 clones, 88% of them present only once. V is TRBV30 and J is TRBJ1-2, with D hard to call. This receptor was obtained from a woman in her 50s with active COVID-19. Sequencing was carried out using peripheral blood. The CDR3 reads CAWVEHIYGYTF. The CDR3 DNA reads TGTGCCTGGGTCGAACACATCTATGGCTACACCTTC.